The 28 T cell receptor beta chains listed next were all sequenced from one sample in a study of CD8 T cells in Susac syndrome. RNA, at roughly 0.5 to 1 ug, was reverse transcribed with random hexamers. TCRdb fed the immunoSEQ multiplex PCR reads into MiXCR, producing one record per CDR3 protein. The sample has over 130,000 distinct CDR3 sequences, around 95% seen once. The source material was CD4+ T cells from PBMCs. The receptors here all came from a human donor with Susac syndrome.

DNA for the CDR3: TGTGCCAGTAGTATCGGACTAGCGGGAGGTCCTAGCACAGATACGCAGTATTTT. Protein: CASSIGLAGGPSTDTQYF. The gene calls are TRBV19 and TRBJ2-3; 14 nucleotides align to TRBD2. CDR3 size: 18 residues. Germline loops: CDR1 LNHDA, CDR2 SQIVND (reference sequence). Unmatched junction bases numbered 5, after V lost 3 bases and J lost 0 bases.

This clonotype was seen a single time. The rearrangement joins TRBV20-1 to TRBJ2-1; 8 bases are a match to TRBD2. This CDR3 region has 15 residues. Looked up from germline, CDR1 is DFQATT and CDR2 is SNEGSKA (reference sequence). J gave up 10 bases and V 6 bases, and 17 bases lay outside the gene matches. In DNA, the CDR3 is TGCAGTGCCCTCGGGAGGGCGCTGAAGTCACAAGAGCAGTTCTTC. It codes for CSALGRALKSQEQFF.

The gene calls are TRBV5-1 and TRBJ1-5, with D uncertain. V gave up 3 bases and J gave up 4 bases, with 14 bases separating them. CDR1 and CDR2 from the germline V gene are SGHRS and YFSETQ. This CDR3 region has 15 residues. CDR3 nucleotide sequence: TGCGCCAGCAGCTCAGGACCCCTGGGGAATCAGCCCCAGCATTTT. Translating gives CASSSGPLGNQPQHF.

CDR3 in amino acids: CASSQPDRGRAQPQHF. In nucleotides, the CDR3 is TGTGCCAGCAGCCAACCGGACAGGGGGCGTGCTCAGCCCCAGCATTTT. The rearrangement joins TRBV16 to TRBJ1-5; TRBD1 matches at 11 bases. The CDR3 covers 16 residues. The V and J ends lost 2 bases and 6 bases, in that order; junction bases with no gene match: 6. Germline values: CDR1 KGHSY, CDR2 FQNENV.

V is TRBV30 and J is TRBJ1-5; 7 bases align to TRBD1. The trim removed 4 bases at V and 1 base at J, leaving 1 base unmatched. Germline V gene sequence: CDR1 GTSNPN, CDR2 SVGIG (reference sequence). There are 13 residues in the CDR3. For the CDR3, the DNA is TGTGCCTGGACAGGGGGAAGCAATCAGCCCCAGCATTTT. It translates to CAWTGGSNQPQHF.

V and J are TRBV6-1 and TRBJ2-1; the match to TRBD2 covers 7 bases. There are 17 residues in the CDR3. Germline assignment: CDR1 MNHNS and CDR2 SASEGT. V dropped 6 bases and J dropped 6; count of bases not matched to a gene: 17. CDR3 residues: CASSRLGWRESVNEQFF. CDR3 nucleotide sequence: TGTGCCAGCAGCAGACTCGGATGGCGGGAGTCGGTCAATGAGCAGTTCTTC.

The V gene is TRBV27, the J gene TRBJ2-6; D tentatively fits TRBD1 or TRBD2 (5 bases each). The CDR3 extends over 17 amino acids. Trimming stripped 6 bases from V and 2 bases from J, with 17 bases between. The germline gives CDR1 MNHEY, CDR2 SMNVEV (reference sequence). As DNA, the CDR3 is TGTGCCAGCAGCGGGGCCGGAGGAAGGACTGGGGCCAACGTCCTGACTTTC. This gives the protein CASSGAGGRTGANVLTF.

The CDR3 sequence: CASSEGGDEQYF. CDR3 bases: TGTGCCAGCAGTGAGGGAGGGGACGAGCAGTACTTC. This chain joins TRBV2 and TRBJ2-7, with 7 bases identical to TRBD2. With V trimmed by 3 bases and J by 5 bases, 1 base remained unmatched. The CDR3 has 12 amino acids. In germline, CDR1 is SNHLY, CDR2 FYNNEI.

The gene calls are TRBV20-1 and TRBJ2-1, with 7 nucleotides matching TRBD2. The CDR3 has 13 amino acids. Germline loops: CDR1 DFQATT, CDR2 SNEGSKA (reference sequence). The junction had 9 bases not matched to a gene; V was cut back by 4 bases and J by 9 bases. This CDR3 is CSAKASGWSEQFF. In DNA form, the CDR3 reads TGCAGTGCTAAGGCTAGCGGATGGAGTGAGCAGTTCTTC.

The chain has TRBV25-1 and TRBJ1-4, with TRBD1 matching over 9 bases. V gave up 5 bases and J gave up 7 bases; unmatched junction bases: 5. The CDR3 is 14 amino acids. CDR1 is MGHDK and CDR2 is SYGVNS in the germline V gene. DNA of the CDR3: TGTGCCAGCAGTCGACAGGGGGTCCCTGAAAAACTGTTTTTT. It encodes CASSRQGVPEKLFF. The full variable domain, in which reference TRBV25-1 and TRBJ1-4 provide the parts outside the CDR3, is EADIYQTPRYLVIGTGKKITLECSQTMGHDKMYWYQQDPGMELHLIHYSYGVNSTEKGDLSSESTVSRIRTEHFPLTLESARPSHTSQYLCASSRQGVPEKLFFGSGTQLSVL.

The chain recombines TRBV4-2 with TRBJ2-7; D may be TRBD2 (5 bases). The CDR3 runs to 16 residues. V was shortened by 2 bases and J by 0 bases, with 14 bases between the two germline ends. CDR1 and CDR2 (germline): LGHNA, YNFKEQ. The CDR3 reads CASSQPSGLSSYEQYF. The DNA for the CDR3 is TGTGCCAGCAGCCAACCCAGCGGCCTCAGCTCCTACGAGCAGTACTTC.

The chain couples TRBV2 to TRBJ2-1, with unresolved D. Per the germline V gene, CDR1 is SNHLY and CDR2 is FYNNEI. The CDR3 spans 13 residues. Trimming stripped 5 bases from V and 4 bases from J, with 9 bases between. The CDR3 here is CASSRSGYNEQFF. The CDR3, as DNA: TGTGCCAGCAGTCGATCCGGGTACAATGAGCAGTTCTTC.

The chain combines TRBV29-1 with TRBJ2-5; D tentatively reads TRBD1 or TRBD2 (5 bases each). Trimming stripped 8 bases from V and 0 bases from J, with 16 bases between. There are 14 residues in the CDR3. Germline V gene lookup returns CDR1 SQVTM and CDR2 ANQGSEA. The CDR3 sequence is CSNTGRENQETQYF. The DNA of the CDR3 is TGCAGCAATACCGGCAGGGAGAACCAAGAGACCCAGTACTTC.

The chain employs TRBV5-1 and TRBJ1-1; no clear D gene. Germline V gives CDR1 SGHRS, CDR2 YFSETQ. V was shortened by 1 base and J by 6 bases, with 16 bases between the two germline ends. The CDR3 length is 15 residues. CDR3: CASSLNLEMFPEAFF. The DNA of the CDR3 is TGCGCCAGCAGCTTGAATTTGGAGATGTTCCCTGAAGCTTTCTTT.

V and J are TRBV9 and TRBJ1-1; D gene unclear. CDR1 is SGDLS and CDR2 is YYNGEE in the germline V gene. The CDR3 runs 14 residues. Trimming left V 2 bases short and J 3 bases short, with 11 bases between. Here the CDR3 DNA reads TGTGCCAGCAGCGTCGAGACATGGGACACTGAAGCTTTCTTT. This codes for CASSVETWDTEAFF.

The gene calls are TRBV20-1 and TRBJ1-1; 7 nucleotides agree with TRBD1. CDR3 size: 14 residues. From germline, CDR1 is DFQATT and CDR2 SNEGSKA (reference sequence). J lost 7 bases, V lost 0 bases, and 8 bases had no gene match. CDR3 in amino acids: CSARETGTRGEAFF. DNA of the CDR3: TGCAGTGCTAGAGAGACAGGGACCCGGGGTGAAGCTTTCTTT.

The rearrangement uses TRBV3-1 and TRBJ2-3; D is possibly TRBD2 (6 bases). Germline V gives CDR1 LGHDT, CDR2 YNNKEL (reference sequence). The CDR3 is made up of 16 amino acids. V shed 6 bases and J shed 4 bases, with 20 bases lying between them. CDR3 in amino acids: CASRESGLAGSDTQYF. The CDR3 bases are TGTGCCAGCAGAGAATCGGGACTCGCTGGCTCAGATACGCAGTATTTT.

The V gene is TRBV7-9, the J gene TRBJ2-7, with TRBD1 as a possible D gene (5 bases). V lost 7 bases and J lost 10, with 23 bases in between. The germline V gene encodes CDR1 SEHNR and CDR2 FQNEAQ (reference sequence). The CDR3 sequence is 14 residues long. Here the CDR3 DNA reads TGTGCCAGCACGGAAAGTGCAGGGCCGCCCGAACAGTACTTC. Translation gives CASTESAGPPEQYF.

The chain employs TRBV30 and TRBJ1-2; 7 positions match TRBD1. Trimming took 3 bases from V and 3 from J; bases not matched to a gene: 4. The CDR3 has 13 amino acids. The germline V gene has CDR1 GTSNPN and CDR2 SVGIG (reference sequence). CDR3 nucleotide sequence: TGTGCCTGGAGGGAACAGGGGTACTATGGCTACACCTTC. It is translated as CAWREQGYYGYTF.

This chain joins TRBV25-1 and TRBJ1-3; tentatively, D is TRBD1 (6 bases). The CDR3 length is 13 residues. Germline V gene data show CDR1 as MGHDK and CDR2 as SYGVNS. Trimming stripped 3 bases from V and 9 bases from J, with 12 bases between. CDR3 residues: CASSDGGLGTIYF. The CDR3 region has the DNA TGTGCCAGCAGTGACGGGGGGCTTGGCACCATATATTTT.

The rearrangement joins TRBV12-3 or TRBV12-4 to TRBJ1-5; 10 bases are shared with TRBD1. The V and J ends lost 6 bases and 9 bases, in that order; junction bases with no gene match: 5. This CDR3 is 13 amino acids long. The CDR3 sequence: CASRGTGALPQHF. The CDR3 bases are TGTGCCAGCAGGGGGACAGGGGCCTTGCCCCAGCATTTT.

The CDR3 reads CATSRLRRTLSYNEQFF. As DNA, the CDR3 is TGTGCCACCAGCAGACTTAGACGCACACTCTCCTACAATGAGCAGTTCTTC. The rearrangement links TRBV15 to TRBJ2-1; no definite D call. There are 17 residues in the CDR3. Germline V lookup: CDR1 LNHNV, CDR2 YYDKDF (reference sequence). V lost 2 bases and J lost 0, with 14 bases in between.

The J gene is TRBJ1-5, the V gene TRBV5-1; D remains ambiguous. The CDR3 contains 13 residues. CDR1 is SGHRS and CDR2 is YFSETQ in the germline V gene. Trimming cost V 4 bases and J 0 bases, with 5 bases left between them. The CDR3 loop reads CASSLTSNQPQHF. CDR3 nucleotide sequence: TGCGCCAGCAGCCTCACTAGCAATCAGCCCCAGCATTTT.

The gene calls are TRBV4-2 and TRBJ2-1; 9 positions match TRBD2. J gave up 2 bases and V 5 bases, and 10 bases lay outside the gene matches. Per germline, CDR1 LGHNA and CDR2 YNFKEQ. The CDR3 totals 17 residues. CDR3 sequence reads: CASSFRRPSGTYNEQFF. The CDR3 nucleotides are TGTGCCAGCAGCTTCCGTAGGCCTAGCGGGACCTACAATGAGCAGTTCTTC.

The V gene is TRBV14, the J gene TRBJ1-1, with D perhaps matching TRBD1 (5 bases). This CDR3 has 15 amino acids. Trimming removed 1 base at V and 4 bases at J, with 13 bases between. Germline V gene lookup returns CDR1 SGHDN and CDR2 FVKESK. CDR3 bases: TGTGCCAGCAGCCAAGTAGCAGGGTCTCTCACTGAAGCTTTCTTT. Its protein product is CASSQVAGSLTEAFF.

The rearrangement joins TRBV16 to TRBJ2-6; D ambiguous. V lost 4 bases to trimming and J lost 0 bases, with 7 bases between them. The CDR3 is 15 residues long. The germline gives CDR1 KGHSY, CDR2 FQNENV. The CDR3 coding sequence is TGTGCCAGCAGCCGCCGCGGCTCTGGGGCCAACGTCCTGACTTTC. It translates to CASSRRGSGANVLTF. The full variable domain, completed using reference TRBV16 and TRBJ2-6, is GEEVAQTPKHLVRGEGQKAKLYCAPIKGHSYVFWYQQVLKNEFKFLISFQNENVFDETGMPKERFSAKCLPNSPCSLEIQATKLEDSAVYFCASSRRGSGANVLTFGAGSRLTVL.

The chain combines TRBV25-1 with TRBJ2-1, with a tentative D call TRBD2 (6 bases). The germline V and J ends were trimmed by 5 bases and 0 bases, with 14 bases remaining between them. This CDR3 comprises 16 residues. From germline, CDR1 is MGHDK and CDR2 SYGVNS. CDR3 region: CASSTEGRGSYNEQFF. CDR3 nucleotides: TGTGCCAGCAGTACAGAAGGGCGGGGCTCCTACAATGAGCAGTTCTTC.

The gene calls are TRBV30 and TRBJ2-7; D unclear. This CDR3 spans 12 amino acids. Trimming took 3 bases from V and 4 from J, leaving 10 bases between them. Germline-derived CDR1 and CDR2 are GTSNPN and SVGIG (reference sequence). In nucleotides, the CDR3 is TGTGCCTGGAGCCCCACTTCATACGAGCAGTACTTC. Its translation is CAWSPTSYEQYF.